This T cell receptor (beta chain) was sequenced for a study of T cells after yellow fever vaccination. Study-wide points: Peak timing came faster in the weaker secondary response, day 5 versus 15.

This CDR3 has 15 residues. V lost 5 bases and J 4 bases, leaving 18 bases between the germline ends. TCRdb reprocessed the 5' RACE reads via MiXCR and lists one record per CDR3 protein. The sample has 400,000 or so distinct CDR3 sequences; under 20% are singletons. About this clonotype: The antigen is undetermined.

Sequenced here: PBMCs, sampled before the yellow fever booster vaccination. This clonotype was obtained from a man between 18 and 35 years old who received the YFV17D yellow fever vaccine. The chain joins TRBV12-3 or TRBV12-4 to TRBJ2-7, with D maybe TRBD2 (6 bases). CDR3 nucleotides: TGTGCCAGCAGTAGACGGGGACTGACAGAGTACGAGCAGTACTTC. Its protein product is CASSRRGLTEYEQYF.